The 30 T cell receptor beta chains listed next were all sequenced from one sample in a study of response to subunit inactivated influenza vaccine. From the RT-PCR reads, TCRdb called clonotypes with MiXCR, one entry per CDR3 protein. The sample contains around 790,000 distinct CDR3 sequences, 21% of which appear only once. This specimen consisted of PBMCs from blood, obtained roughly 5 days after vaccination. These receptors were collected from a man aged 45 to 65 who received an inactivated influenza vaccine.

This chain links TRBV6-1 with TRBJ2-3; 9 bases agree with TRBD1. Germline assignment: CDR1 MNHNS and CDR2 SASEGT. This CDR3 contains 14 residues. Germline trimming cut 4 bases from V and 2 bases from J; bases unmatched to any gene: 1. In DNA form, the CDR3 reads TGTGCCAGCAGTGGACAGGGGGTCACAGATACGCAGTATTTT. This encodes CASSGQGVTDTQYF.

This clonotype has just a few counts. The gene calls are TRBV20-1 and TRBJ1-1; no definite D call. This CDR3 comprises 13 residues. The germline V gene has CDR1 DFQATT and CDR2 SNEGSKA (reference sequence). With 6 bases removed from V and 3 bases from J, the gap between germline ends came to 14 bases. Here the CDR3 DNA reads TGCAGTGCCCGATCCCCCGCGGACACTGAAGCTTTCTTT. It codes for CSARSPADTEAFF.

CDR3 DNA sequence: TGTGCCAGCAGCTTGGTAGCGGATGGTCAGCCCCAGCATTTT. This encodes CASSLVADGQPQHF. The chain joins TRBV5-6 to TRBJ1-5; D is undetermined. Germline V lookup: CDR1 SGHDT, CDR2 YYEEEE. This CDR3 has 14 residues. V lost 0 bases and J lost 6, with 10 bases in between. The entire variable domain, with the rest obtained from reference TRBV5-6 and TRBJ1-5, is as follows: DAGVTQSPTHLIKTRGQQVTLRCSPKSGHDTVSWYQQALGQGPQFIFQYYEEEERQRGNFPDRFSGHQFPNYSSELNVNALLLGDSALYLCASSLVADGQPQHFGDGTRLSIL.

The V call is TRBV20-1, the J call TRBJ1-2; 7 positions agree with TRBD1. Germline V gene lookup returns CDR1 DFQATT and CDR2 SNEGSKA (reference sequence). CDR3 length equals 14 residues. V was pared by 6 bases and J by 7 bases, with 14 bases of the junction left unmatched. CDR3 in DNA: TGCAGTGCCACGACCGGGACAGTGGGGGGTGGCTACACCTTC. Its translation is CSATTGTVGGGYTF.

This clonotype has just a few counts. The rearrangement uses TRBV6-5 and TRBJ2-1, with D possibly TRBD1 on 5 matching bases. This CDR3 spans 10 amino acids. Germline CDR1 is MNHEY and CDR2 is SVGAGI. CDR3 sequence: CVAGRNEQFF. CDR3 nucleotide sequence: TGTGTGGCAGGGCGGAATGAGCAGTTCTTC.

The rearrangement uses TRBV25-1 and TRBJ2-1; 8 nucleotides align to TRBD2. The CDR3 sequence is 14 residues long. J was trimmed by 6 bases and V by 5 bases; bases with no gene match: 6. CDR1 is MGHDK, CDR2 SYGVNS, per germline. Here the CDR3 DNA reads TGTGCCAGCAGTTTATTAGCGGGGTCCAATGAGCAGTTCTTC. It yields the protein CASSLLAGSNEQFF. Supplemented by reference TRBV25-1 and TRBJ2-1, the full variable domain reads EADIYQTPRYLVIGTGKKITLECSQTMGHDKMYWYQQDPGMELHLIHYSYGVNSTEKGDLSSESTVSRIRTEHFPLTLESARPSHTSQYLCASSLLAGSNEQFFGPGTRLTVL.

The V gene is TRBV5-5, the J gene TRBJ2-7; the D is unclear. V gave up 1 base and J gave up 2 bases, with 10 bases separating them. This CDR3 contains 14 residues. In germline, CDR1 is SGHKS, CDR2 YYEKEE (reference sequence). CDR3 sequence: CASSLRPPPYEQYF. CDR3 DNA: TGTGCCAGCAGCTTGAGGCCTCCTCCCTACGAGCAGTACTTC.

This chain connects TRBV20-1 to TRBJ2-3; the match to TRBD2 covers 8 bases. Germline-derived CDR1 and CDR2 are DFQATT and SNEGSKA (reference sequence). The length of the CDR3 is 14 residues. The V gene end was trimmed by 3 bases and the J gene end by 6 bases; junction bases not matched to a gene: 8. In nucleotides, the CDR3 is TGCAGTGCTAGGGGGACTAGTAATTTGGATACGCAGTATTTT. This encodes CSARGTSNLDTQYF.

The chain couples TRBV15 to TRBJ2-2; no reliable D call. V lost 0 bases to trimming and J lost 6 bases, with 14 bases between them. There are 16 residues in the CDR3. Germline CDR1 reads LNHNV; CDR2 reads YYDKDF (reference sequence). The CDR3 spells CATSRDFGDPAGELFF. The CDR3 DNA reads as TGTGCCACCAGCAGAGATTTTGGGGATCCCGCCGGGGAGCTGTTTTTT.

The V gene is TRBV24-1, the J gene TRBJ1-2, with D possibly matching TRBD1 (5 bases). The CDR3 loop spans 15 amino acids. CDR1 is KGHDR, CDR2 SFDVKD, per germline. The ends were cut back, 1 base at V and 7 bases at J, with 15 bases in the middle. CDR3 sequence: CATSDFAGVVVGYTF. The CDR3 region has the DNA TGTGCCACCAGTGATTTTGCGGGGGTAGTTGTTGGCTACACCTTC.

The V and J genes are TRBV20-1 and TRBJ1-4; D gene ambiguous. This CDR3 region has 15 residues. The ends were cut back, 2 bases at V and 0 bases at J, with 10 bases in the middle. CDR1 is DFQATT and CDR2 is SNEGSKA in the germline V gene (reference sequence). CDR3 region: CSARPPGSTNEKLFF. The CDR3 region has the DNA TGCAGTGCTAGACCTCCCGGGTCAACTAATGAAAAACTGTTTTTT.

Only a few counts were recorded for this clonotype. The chain recombines TRBV20-1 with TRBJ2-3; 7 bases line up with TRBD2. Germline V CDR1 and CDR2: DFQATT, SNEGSKA (reference sequence). V gave up 5 bases and J gave up 2 bases; unmatched junction bases: 10. CDR3 length: 15 amino acids. Here the CDR3 DNA reads TGCAGTGCTGGGGACGCGGGGGAAATCACAGATACGCAGTATTTT. Translated, it gives CSAGDAGEITDTQYF.

V gene TRBV4-3 combines with J gene TRBJ1-4; 7 bases are shared with TRBD1. Germline V lookup: CDR1 LGHNA, CDR2 YSLEER. This CDR3 has 16 amino acids. V trimming: 0 bases; J trimming: 5 bases; junction bases outside the gene matches: 6. CDR3 loop: CASSQDPATGNEKLFF. As DNA, the CDR3 is TGCGCCAGCAGCCAAGATCCGGCGACAGGGAATGAAAAACTGTTTTTT.

This chain joins TRBV6-5 and TRBJ2-5; either TRBD1 or TRBD2 may fit D (5 bases each). The V gene lost 2 bases and the J gene lost 2 bases, with 15 bases spanning the gap. The CDR3 sequence is 16 residues long. In germline, CDR1 is MNHEY, CDR2 SVGAGI. For the CDR3, the DNA is TGTGCCAGCAGTTACAGGATGGCAGGGAGACAAGAGACCCAGTACTTC. Amino acids: CASSYRMAGRQETQYF.

The chain uses TRBV15 and TRBJ2-7; 7 bases are shared with TRBD1. The CDR3 has 14 residues. Germline CDR1 and CDR2: LNHNV and YYDKDF (reference sequence). With V trimmed by 5 bases and J by 1 base, 5 bases remained unmatched. CDR3 sequence reads: CATSPRDSSYEQYF. CDR3 DNA: TGTGCCACCAGCCCTAGGGACAGTTCCTACGAGCAGTACTTC. The entire variable domain, with the rest obtained from reference TRBV15 and TRBJ2-7, is as follows: DAMVIQNPRYQVTQFGKPVTLSCSQTLNHNVMYWYQQKSSQAPKLLFHYYDKDFNNEADTPDNFQSRRPNTSFCFLDIRSPGLGDTAMYLCATSPRDSSYEQYFGPGTRLTVT.

This clonotype was detected many times. The rearrangement links TRBV20-1 to TRBJ1-1, with D hard to call. Trimming removed 1 base from V and 1 base from J, with 13 bases in between. This CDR3 has 15 amino acids. Germline V gene data show CDR1 as DFQATT and CDR2 as SNEGSKA (reference sequence). CDR3 sequence: CSARATPLRNTEAFF. The CDR3 DNA reads as TGCAGTGCTAGAGCCACGCCCTTACGGAACACTGAAGCTTTCTTT.

The chain employs TRBV3-1 and TRBJ1-5, with D maybe TRBD1 (5 bases). V lost 1 base, J lost 7 bases, and 14 bases lay in between. The germline V gene encodes CDR1 LGHDT and CDR2 YNNKEL (reference sequence). The length of the CDR3 is 15 residues. CDR3 in amino acids: CASSQGSGADQPQHF. The CDR3 DNA reads TGTGCCAGCAGCCAAGGAAGCGGGGCGGACCAGCCCCAGCATTTT.

The DNA of the CDR3 is TGCGCCAGCATTTCAGCAGCAGATACGCAGTATTTT. Translating it yields CASISAADTQYF. The chain carries TRBV5-1 and TRBJ2-3, with D unclear. Germline V CDR1 and CDR2: SGHRS, YFSETQ. Between the trimmed V and J ends, which lost 6 bases and 4 bases, there was a span of 9 bases. CDR3 length equals 12 residues.

This clonotype was detected a few times. CDR3 nucleotide sequence: TGTGCCAGCAGTCACGGGACTAGCATGCCAGATACGCAGTATTTT. It encodes CASSHGTSMPDTQYF. This chain connects TRBV28 to TRBJ2-3; TRBD2 matches at 9 bases. The CDR3 is made up of 15 amino acids. After removal of 5 bases from V and 4 bases from J, the junction contained 7 bases not matched to a gene. The germline CDR1 and CDR2 sequences are MDHEN and SYDVKM.

The chain is built from TRBV10-3 and TRBJ2-1; 10 bases agree with TRBD1. This CDR3 contains 14 residues. CDR1 and CDR2 from the germline V gene are ENHRY and SYGVKD. Losses at the gene ends were 9 bases for V and 3 bases for J; bases not matched to a gene: 5. The CDR3 DNA is TGTGCCATAAACCGGGACAGGGGCTACAATGAGCAGTTCTTC. Protein sequence: CAINRDRGYNEQFF.

V is TRBV28 and J is TRBJ2-7; the match to TRBD1 covers 8 bases. The CDR3 has 14 amino acids. From germline, CDR1 is MDHEN and CDR2 SYDVKM. V gave up 6 bases and J gave up 7 bases; unmatched junction bases: 11. The CDR3 DNA is TGTGCCAGCAGCCGGACAGGGCCTCGGTTGGAGCAGTACTTC. It specifies CASSRTGPRLEQYF.

In its sample, this clonotype was seen a few times. The chain joins TRBV7-3 to TRBJ2-1, with 7 bases lining up with TRBD1. The CDR3 is made up of 17 amino acids. The germline V gene has CDR1 SGHTA and CDR2 FQGTGA. V trimming: 0 bases; J trimming: 1 base; junction bases outside the gene matches: 6. CDR3 bases: TGTGCCAGCAGCTTAACTCGGACAGGACTTTCCTACAATGAGCAGTTCTTC. Amino acid sequence: CASSLTRTGLSYNEQFF. The full variable domain, with the rest looked up from reference TRBV7-3 and TRBJ2-1, is GAGVSQTPSNKVTEKGKYVELRCDPISGHTALYWYRQSLGQGPEFLIYFQGTGAADDSGLPNDRFFAVRPEGSVSTLKIQRTERGDSAVYLCASSLTRTGLSYNEQFFGPGTRLTVL.

The chain links TRBV6-1 to TRBJ2-3; 8 bases are shared with TRBD1. CDR1 and CDR2 from the germline V gene are MNHNS and SASEGT. Unmatched junction bases numbered 13, after V lost 2 bases and J lost 0 bases. CDR3 length: 19 residues. The CDR3 DNA reads as TGTGCCAGCAGTGAATGGGCCTTCGTCGGACAGGGTAGCACAGATACGCAGTATTTT. Protein sequence: CASSEWAFVGQGSTDTQYF.

This clonotype was picked up a small number of times. The V and J genes are TRBV20-1 and TRBJ1-1, with 9 bases lining up with TRBD1. Germline trimming cut 3 bases from V and 4 bases from J; bases unmatched to any gene: 6. The CDR3 runs to 14 residues. CDR1 is DFQATT, CDR2 SNEGSKA, per germline (reference sequence). Written as DNA, the CDR3 is TGCAGTGCTAGCAGGACAGGGGTGGGCACTGAAGCTTTCTTT. Translated, it gives CSASRTGVGTEAFF.

There are a few counts of this clonotype. The chain has TRBV19 and TRBJ2-7; D is possibly TRBD1 (5 bases). Germline values: CDR1 LNHDA, CDR2 SQIVND (reference sequence). Trimming left V 4 bases short and J 0 bases short, with 13 bases between. This CDR3 comprises 15 residues. The DNA for the CDR3 is TGTGCCAGTAGTACCGACAGAACCAGCTCCTACGAGCAGTACTTC. Residues: CASSTDRTSSYEQYF.

The rearrangement joins TRBV6-5 to TRBJ2-7; D is ambiguous. The CDR3 is 14 residues long. Germline V CDR1 and CDR2: MNHEY, SVGAGI. V lost 2 bases and J 3 bases, leaving 11 bases between the germline ends. CDR3 bases: TGTGCCAGCAGTTACACCGGGCCTTACTACGAGCAGTACTTC. Encoded protein: CASSYTGPYYEQYF.

The gene calls are TRBV12-3 or TRBV12-4 and TRBJ1-2; 8 bases line up with TRBD1. Losses at the gene ends were 4 bases for V and 7 bases for J; bases not matched to a gene: 5. The CDR3 has 13 residues. The CDR3 loop is CASSSRGPGGYTF. CDR3 nucleotide sequence: TGTGCCAGCAGTTCCAGGGGGCCGGGTGGCTACACCTTC.

In its sample, this clonotype was seen a few times. The rearrangement joins TRBV4-3 to TRBJ2-3, with D unclear. The CDR3 totals 15 residues. Between the trimmed V and J ends, which lost 3 bases and 3 bases, there was a span of 13 bases. In germline, CDR1 is LGHNA, CDR2 YSLEER. The CDR3 DNA reads as TGCGCCAGCAGCCAGGACCGAGGAAGTACAGATACGCAGTATTTT. As protein: CASSQDRGSTDTQYF.

The gene calls are TRBV3-1 and TRBJ2-1; weak D call: TRBD1 (6 bases). The ends were cut back, 1 base at V and 2 bases at J, with 9 bases in the middle. The CDR3 extends over 15 amino acids. Per germline, CDR1 LGHDT and CDR2 YNNKEL (reference sequence). Here the CDR3 DNA reads TGTGCCAGCAGCCAAGGGGCAGGGGCCTACAATGAGCAGTTCTTC. Translated, it gives CASSQGAGAYNEQFF.

This clonotype was picked up a small number of times. The chain is built from TRBV4-1 and TRBJ2-1; D gene uncertain. The ends were cut back, 1 base at V and 2 bases at J, with 12 bases in the middle. This CDR3 comprises 16 residues. CDR1 MGHRA and CDR2 YSYEKL come from the germline V gene. The DNA for the CDR3 is TGCGCCAGCAGCCAAGTTAATCTCATAACCTACAATGAGCAGTTCTTC. Translated, it gives CASSQVNLITYNEQFF.